Listed here are 3 T cell receptor beta chains from one sample, sequenced in a study of cytomegalovirus exposure and HLA in healthy donors. 60 Vbeta and 13 Jbeta primers were used in PCR. Profiled with immunoSEQ multiplex PCR; TCRdb holds only in-frame clones, not every one. The table shows 150,000 to 200,000 clones, with 81% occurring only once. The sequenced sample was PBMCs. The receptors here all came from a man in his fifties in good health and CMV-seronegative.

The chain joins TRBV7-3 to TRBJ2-6; D ambiguous. Germline-derived CDR1 and CDR2 are SGHTA and FQGTGA. The CDR3 length is 15 residues. Trimming shortened V by 5 bases and J by 0 bases, and 8 bases separated the two germline ends. The CDR3 loop is CASSPSSSGANVLTF. The DNA for the CDR3 is TGTGCCAGCAGCCCCTCCAGCTCTGGGGCCAACGTCCTGACTTTC.

The rearrangement links TRBV9 to TRBJ2-3, with TRBD2 identical over 9 bases. Germline CDR1 is SGDLS and CDR2 is YYNGEE. The CDR3 consists of 15 residues. V was pared by 6 bases and J by 1 base, with 6 bases of the junction left unmatched. CDR3 coding DNA: TGTGCCAGCAACCGAATAGCGGGGGGCACAGATACGCAGTATTTT. Translated, it gives CASNRIAGGTDTQYF.

This chain links TRBV5-1 with TRBJ2-1; TRBD2 aligns across 10 bases. CDR1 and CDR2 (germline): SGHRS, YFSETQ. J was trimmed by 0 bases and V by 4 bases; bases with no gene match: 10. CDR3 length equals 18 residues. In DNA form, the CDR3 reads TGCGCCAGCAGCGGGCTAGCGGGGGTGACTGTCTCCTACAATGAGCAGTTCTTC. Its protein is CASSGLAGVTVSYNEQFF. Filled out from reference TRBV5-1 and TRBJ2-1, the complete variable domain reads KAGVTQTPRYLIKTRGQQVTLSCSPISGHRSVSWYQQTPGQGLQFLFEYFSETQRNKGNFPGRFSGRQFSNSRSEMNVSTLELGDSALYLCASSGLAGVTVSYNEQFFGPGTRLTVL.